These T cell receptor beta chains were read from a single sample in a study of HIV-infected children after antiretroviral therapy interruption. TCRdb re-derived calls from the 3' RACE reads in MiXCR, one entry per CDR3 protein. The table has tens of thousands of distinct CDR3 sequences, 3.5% to 5% seen once; the top ten hold 0.6% to 0.85%. Sample: CD45RA+ CD4+ T cells from PBMCs, pooled from several time points, taken from a donor given antiretroviral therapy, either interrupted or continuous. These receptors all come from a pool of human donors with HIV. The CDR3 runs from the conserved cysteine through the conserved F or W. Fields, in order: D gene, clone size, J gene, V gene, CDR3 protein, CDR3 DNA. The D gene is left open where the match is weak. For some rows the clone size is stated as once, few or many, or as a class when expanded; others skip it.

D: NA
size: NA
J: TRBJ2-3
V: TRBV12-5
CDR3: CASGLGRATDTQYF
DNA: TGTGCTAGTGGTTTGGGGCGGGCCACAGATACGCAGTATTTT

D: TRBD1
size: many
J: TRBJ2-3
V: TRBV28
CDR3: CASSYHDRDPGDTQYF
DNA: TGTGCCAGCAGTTACCACGACAGGGACCCCGGGGATACGCAGTATTTT

D: NA
size: many
J: TRBJ2-7
V: TRBV5-6
CDR3: CASSLVQTYEQYF
DNA: TGTGCCAGCAGCTTGGTACAGACCTACGAGCAGTACTTC

D: NA
size: many
J: TRBJ2-7
V: TRBV3-1
CDR3: CASSLPTSSGEQYF
DNA: TGTGCCAGCAGCCTTCCGACTAGTTCGGGGGAGCAGTACTTC

D: NA
size: many
J: TRBJ2-1
V: TRBV6-1
CDR3: CASSELGSRYAKQFF
DNA: TGTGCCAGCAGTGAGTTAGGGTCTAGGTATGCGAAGCAGTTCTTC

D: NA
size: many
J: TRBJ2-3
V: TRBV12-3/TRBV12-4
CDR3: CASSLSGATDTQYF
DNA: TGTGCCAGCAGTTTGTCAGGGGCCACAGATACGCAGTATTTT

D: NA
size: many
J: TRBJ2-1
V: TRBV7-2
CDR3: CASSLEVHEQFF
DNA: TGTGCCAGCAGCTTAGAGGTCCATGAGCAGTTCTTC

D: NA
size: many
J: TRBJ2-7
V: TRBV28
CDR3: CASSPAGGSYEQYF
DNA: TGTGCCAGCAGTCCCGCAGGGGGGTCCTACGAGCAGTACTTC

D: TRBD1
size: many
J: TRBJ2-7
V: TRBV12-3/TRBV12-4
CDR3: CASSSRPTGEPGWEQYF
DNA: TGTGCCAGCAGTTCCCGACCGACAGGGGAACCAGGTTGGGAGCAGTACTTC

D: NA
size: many
J: TRBJ1-1
V: TRBV10-3
CDR3: CAISEKAGTEAFF
DNA: TGTGCCATCAGTGAGAAGGCAGGCACTGAAGCTTTCTTT

D: NA
size: many
J: TRBJ2-3
V: TRBV5-5
CDR3: CASSTSAISTDTQYF
DNA: NA

D: NA
size: many
J: TRBJ1-1
V: TRBV29-1
CDR3: CSVTTVMNTEAFF
DNA: TGCAGCGTTACAACAGTCATGAACACTGAAGCTTTCTTT

D: NA
size: NA
J: TRBJ1-4
V: TRBV6-1
CDR3: CASSGPRGPSNEKLFF
DNA: TGTGCCAGCAGTGGACCCCGGGGGCCGAGTAATGAAAAACTGTTTTTT

D: NA
size: many
J: TRBJ2-1
V: TRBV9
CDR3: CASSVGEGSYNEQFF
DNA: TGTGCCAGCAGCGTAGGAGAGGGATCCTACAATGAGCAGTTCTTC

D: NA
size: many
J: TRBJ2-3
V: TRBV28
CDR3: CASSLTGTFTDTQYF
DNA: TGTGCCAGCAGTTTAACAGGGACCTTCACAGATACGCAGTATTTT

D: NA
size: many
J: TRBJ1-1
V: TRBV29-1
CDR3: CSVEEGTEAFF
DNA: TGCAGCGTTGAGGAGGGGACTGAAGCTTTCTTT

D: NA
size: NA
J: TRBJ1-5
V: TRBV29-1
CDR3: CSVGEAPNQPQHF
DNA: TGCAGCGTTGGGGAGGCCCCAAATCAGCCCCAGCATTTT

D: NA
size: many
J: TRBJ1-1
V: TRBV13
CDR3: CASSSVGTEAFF
DNA: TGTGCCAGCAGCTCGGTGGGCACTGAAGCTTTCTTT

D: NA
size: many
J: TRBJ1-6
V: TRBV12-3/TRBV12-4
CDR3: CASSLVTGVGSPLHF
DNA: TGTGCCAGCAGTTTAGTCACGGGAGTAGGGTCACCCCTCCACTTT

D: NA
size: NA
J: TRBJ2-1
V: TRBV5-1
CDR3: CASSLTGLYSNEQFF
DNA: TGCGCCAGCAGCCTCACAGGGTTGTACAGCAATGAGCAGTTCTTC

D: TRBD1
size: many
J: TRBJ1-2
V: TRBV12-5
CDR3: CASGPNPQGGGYTF
DNA: TGTGCTAGTGGTCCAAACCCTCAGGGGGGCGGCTACACCTTC

D: NA
size: many
J: TRBJ1-1
V: TRBV6-1
CDR3: CASRKGGLNTEAFF
DNA: TGTGCCAGCAGGAAAGGGGGGTTGAACACTGAAGCTTTCTTT

D: NA
size: few
J: TRBJ1-2
V: TRBV29-1
CDR3: CSVFRTGLEGYTF
DNA: TGCAGCGTTTTCCGAACAGGGTTGGAGGGCTACACCTTC

D: NA
size: many
J: TRBJ2-1
V: TRBV20-1
CDR3: CSAAPSSNNEQFF
DNA: TGCAGTGCTGCGCCTTCGAGCAACAATGAGCAGTTCTTC